Following are 7 T cell receptor beta chains from one sample sequenced in a study of T cell repertoires in cytomegalovirus infection. TCRdb re-analysed the reads in MiXCR, keeping a single row per CDR3 protein. Of 150,000 to 200,000 distinct CDR3 sequences in the sample, 28% were seen once. The sequencing input was PBMCs. The source is a human donor in good health (CMV status not recorded). Some clones in this sample may be carry-over from other donors' samples.

This chain uses TRBV6-8 with TRBJ2-6, with D tentatively TRBD2 (6 bases). V was trimmed by 2 bases and J by 0 bases, leaving 23 bases between them. Germline-derived CDR1 and CDR2 are MNHGY and SAAAGT. The CDR3 is 21 residues long. The CDR3 here is CASSYRPESSGTRSGANVLTF. CDR3 bases: TGTGCCAGCAGTTACAGACCCGAGAGTAGCGGAACTCGCTCTGGGGCCAACGTCCTGACTTTC.

The chain combines TRBV3-1 with TRBJ1-1, with D maybe TRBD1 (5 bases). Germline V gene lookup returns CDR1 LGHDT and CDR2 YNNKEL (reference sequence). The V end was cut by 4 bases, the J end by 7 bases, with 10 bases between. The CDR3 runs 12 residues. The CDR3 spells CASSRGANEAFF. Here the CDR3 DNA reads TGTGCCAGCAGCCGTGGGGCCAATGAAGCTTTCTTT.

The rearrangement uses TRBV19 and TRBJ1-5; D is uncertain. Germline CDR1 reads LNHDA; CDR2 reads SQIVND (reference sequence). This CDR3 is built from 16 residues. The V and J ends lost 4 bases and 2 bases respectively, with 15 bases between them. This CDR3 reads CASSTAGGDGNQPQHF. CDR3 DNA sequence: TGTGCCAGTAGTACCGCCGGTGGGGATGGCAATCAGCCCCAGCATTTT.

The rearrangement uses TRBV7-2 and TRBJ2-7, with 14 nucleotides matching TRBD2. V dropped 5 bases and J dropped 7; count of bases not matched to a gene: 13. Germline CDR1 reads SGHTA; CDR2 reads FQGNSA. This CDR3 has 17 residues. CDR3 sequence reads: CASSGGGLAGVRREQYF. DNA for the CDR3: TGTGCCAGCAGCGGGGGGGGACTAGCGGGGGTGAGGAGGGAGCAGTACTTC.

As DNA, the CDR3 is TGTGCCAGCAGCCCGACAGGGTACTCCTACAATGAGCAGTTCTTC. This gives the protein CASSPTGYSYNEQFF. The chain uses TRBV3-1 and TRBJ2-1, with TRBD1 matching over 7 bases. This CDR3 is built from 15 residues. Looked up from germline, CDR1 is LGHDT and CDR2 is YNNKEL (reference sequence). With 4 bases clipped from V and 0 bases from J, the junction kept 3 bases outside the gene matches.

This clonotype was detected only a few times. This chain links TRBV6-6 with TRBJ1-5; 7 bases fit TRBD1. Trimming at V came to 7 bases and at J to 4 bases, leaving 7 bases not matched to a gene. Germline CDR1 and CDR2: MNHNY and SVGAGI (reference sequence). The length of the CDR3 is 14 residues. CDR3 sequence (DNA): TGTGCCAGCACCCTACCCAGGGGGAATCAGCCCCAGCATTTT. It yields the protein CASTLPRGNQPQHF.

This sequence joins TRBV6-1 and TRBJ1-5; weak D call: TRBD1 (6 bases). Germline CDR1 reads MNHNS; CDR2 reads SASEGT. V was cut by 4 bases and J by 7 bases, with 11 bases left in between. The CDR3 runs 13 residues. CDR3 loop: CASSGQGWQPQHF. CDR3 sequence (DNA): TGTGCCAGCAGTGGGCAGGGGTGGCAGCCCCAGCATTTT.